The clone carrying this T cell receptor (beta chain) came up a few times. The antigen remains undetermined. A second about 6 to 12 cycle PCR used barcoded and J-beta primers. TCRdb called the 5' RACE reads again in MiXCR, with one record for every CDR3 protein. The repertoire consists of fewer than 2 million distinct CDR3 sequences, with 35% to 50% occurring once and the leading ten covering under 30%. This CDR3 comprises 17 residues. This sample was included in a study of blood T cells in healthy people across ages. Whole-study findings and limits: Among long-lived donors, naive CD4+ cells were more numerous and diversity higher than in aged donors.

This TCR was sampled from a human donor in good health. This sequence joins TRBV21-1 and TRBJ2-7; the table's D call of TRBD1 was not tested on the DNA. TRBV21-1 constitutes a pseudogene. Sequenced input: blood. For the CDR3, the DNA is TGTGCCAGCATCTCGAAGGTATCCGGGCCAGCCTCCTGCGAGCAGTACTTC. This codes for CASISKVSGPASCEQYF.